Sequencing of this TCR beta chain was carried out in a study of blood T cell repertoires in COVID-19. Authors' analysis steps: Estimation of nucleated cell counts relied on the amplification of reference gene primers. Repertoires were generated with immunoSEQ multiplex PCR, while TCRdb's copy carries only in-frame clones and drops some. For V, J and clone size, that table is used; D and trimming come from the DNA. The sample yields hundreds of thousands of clones, approximately 82% seen once. The study recruited exposed participants who had met a COVID-19 case within 2 weeks before entry. This clone has more than one count but fewer than ten. Sequencing was performed on PBMCs or T cells enriched from blood (not recorded which). This receptor was taken from a middle-aged man who had been exposed to COVID-19.

CDR3 sequence (DNA): TGTGCCACCCTAAGTTATAGACAAAAATCTAATGAAAAACTGTTTTTT. Its protein product is CATLSYRQKSNEKLFF. The V gene is TRBV24-1, the J gene TRBJ1-4; D is ambiguous. This CDR3 region has 16 residues. Per germline, CDR1 KGHDR and CDR2 SFDVKD. Trimming left V 9 bases short and J 3 bases short, with 19 bases between.